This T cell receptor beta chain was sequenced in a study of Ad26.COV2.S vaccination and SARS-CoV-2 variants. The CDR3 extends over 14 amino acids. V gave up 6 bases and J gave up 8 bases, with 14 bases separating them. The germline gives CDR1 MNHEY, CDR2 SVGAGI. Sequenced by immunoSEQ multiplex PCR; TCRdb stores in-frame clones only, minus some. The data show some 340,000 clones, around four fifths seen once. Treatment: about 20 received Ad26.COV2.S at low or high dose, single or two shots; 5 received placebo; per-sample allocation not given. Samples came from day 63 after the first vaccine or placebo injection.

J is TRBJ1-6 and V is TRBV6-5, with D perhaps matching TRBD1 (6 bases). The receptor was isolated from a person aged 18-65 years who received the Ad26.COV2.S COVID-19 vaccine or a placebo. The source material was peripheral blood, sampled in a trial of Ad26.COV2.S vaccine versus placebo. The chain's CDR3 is CASSSGHWDSPLHF. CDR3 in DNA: TGTGCCAGCAGCTCGGGACATTGGGATTCACCCCTCCACTTT.